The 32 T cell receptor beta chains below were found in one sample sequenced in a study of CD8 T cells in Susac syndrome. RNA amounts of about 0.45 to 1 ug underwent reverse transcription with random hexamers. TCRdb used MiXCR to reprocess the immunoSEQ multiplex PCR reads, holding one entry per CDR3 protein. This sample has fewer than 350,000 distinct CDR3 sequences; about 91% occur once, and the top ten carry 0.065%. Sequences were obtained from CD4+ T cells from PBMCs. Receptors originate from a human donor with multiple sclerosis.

The DNA for the CDR3 is TGTGCCAGCAGTTACTCGGGACCGTACAATGAGCAGTTCTTC. Translation: CASSYSGPYNEQFF. This chain joins TRBV6-2 or TRBV6-3 and TRBJ2-1, with D possibly called TRBD1 or TRBD2 (5 bases each). CDR3 length: 14 residues. Germline V gene data show CDR1 as MNHEY and CDR2 as SVGEGT. V was cut by 0 bases and J by 4 bases, with 7 bases left in between.

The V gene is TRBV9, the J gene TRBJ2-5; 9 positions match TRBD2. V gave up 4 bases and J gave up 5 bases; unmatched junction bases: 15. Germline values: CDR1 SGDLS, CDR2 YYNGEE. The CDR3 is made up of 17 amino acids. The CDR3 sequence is CASSPREGRWVSETQYF. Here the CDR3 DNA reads TGTGCCAGCAGCCCGCGGGAGGGCCGGTGGGTGTCGGAGACCCAGTACTTC.

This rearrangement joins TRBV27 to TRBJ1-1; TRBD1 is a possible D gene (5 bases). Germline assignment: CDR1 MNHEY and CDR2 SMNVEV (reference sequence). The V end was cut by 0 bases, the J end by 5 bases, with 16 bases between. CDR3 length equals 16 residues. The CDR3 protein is CASSLSRRWGGTEAFF. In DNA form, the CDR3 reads TGTGCCAGCAGTTTATCGCGGAGGTGGGGGGGAACTGAAGCTTTCTTT.

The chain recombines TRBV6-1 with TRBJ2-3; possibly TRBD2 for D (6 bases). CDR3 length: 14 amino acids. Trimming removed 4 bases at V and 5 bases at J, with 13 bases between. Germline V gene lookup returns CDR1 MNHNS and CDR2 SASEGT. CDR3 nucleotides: TGTGCCAGCAGTGGGGGGACTGAGAGAGATACGCAGTATTTT. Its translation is CASSGGTERDTQYF.

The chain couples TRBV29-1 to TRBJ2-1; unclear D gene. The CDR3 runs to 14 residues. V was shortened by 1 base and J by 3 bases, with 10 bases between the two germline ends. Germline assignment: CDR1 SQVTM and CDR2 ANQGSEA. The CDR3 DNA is TGCAGCGTTGAAGCCCCGGCGCTCTACAATGAGCAGTTCTTC. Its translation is CSVEAPALYNEQFF.

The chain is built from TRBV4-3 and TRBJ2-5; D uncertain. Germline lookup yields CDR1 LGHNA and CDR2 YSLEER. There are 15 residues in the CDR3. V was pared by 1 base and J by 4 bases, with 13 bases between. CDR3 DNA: TGCGCCAGCAGCCAAGCCGCTTGGGTGGGAGAGACCCAGTACTTC. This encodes CASSQAAWVGETQYF.

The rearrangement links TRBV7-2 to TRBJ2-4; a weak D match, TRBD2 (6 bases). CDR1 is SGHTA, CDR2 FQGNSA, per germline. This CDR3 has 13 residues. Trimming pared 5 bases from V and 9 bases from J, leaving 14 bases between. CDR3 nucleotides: TGTGCCAGCAGCACTCGGGAGCTGAGCATTCAGTACTTC. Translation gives CASSTRELSIQYF. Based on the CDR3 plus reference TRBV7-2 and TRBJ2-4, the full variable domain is GAGVSQSPSNKVTEKGKDVELRCDPISGHTALYWYRQSLGQGLEFLIYFQGNSAPDKSGLPSDRFSAERTGGSVSTLTIQRTQQEDSAVYLCASSTRELSIQYFGAGTRLSVL.

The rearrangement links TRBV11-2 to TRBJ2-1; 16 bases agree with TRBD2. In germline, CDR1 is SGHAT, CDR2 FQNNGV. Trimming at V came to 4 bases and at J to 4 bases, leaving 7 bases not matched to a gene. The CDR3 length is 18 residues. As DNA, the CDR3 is TGTGCCAGCAGCTCTCCGGGACTAGCGGGGGGGCGGTACAATGAGCAGTTCTTC. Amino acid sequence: CASSSPGLAGGRYNEQFF.

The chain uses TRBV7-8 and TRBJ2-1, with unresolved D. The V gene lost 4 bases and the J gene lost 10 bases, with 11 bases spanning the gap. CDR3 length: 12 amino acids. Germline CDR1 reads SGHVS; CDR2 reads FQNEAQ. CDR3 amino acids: CASSSTNGEQFF. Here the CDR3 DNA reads TGTGCCAGCAGCTCTACCAATGGGGAGCAGTTCTTC.

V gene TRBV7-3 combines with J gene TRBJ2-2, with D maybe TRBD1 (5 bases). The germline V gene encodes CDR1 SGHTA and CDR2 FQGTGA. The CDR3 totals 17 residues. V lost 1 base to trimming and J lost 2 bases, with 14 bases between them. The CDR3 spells CASSLIRAEENTGELFF. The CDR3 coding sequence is TGTGCCAGCAGCTTAATCAGGGCTGAGGAAAACACCGGGGAGCTGTTTTTT.

The CDR3 DNA follows: TGTGCCAGCAGCCAAGTTGAAAGGGGCATAAGAGCTTTCTTT. Protein sequence: CASSQVERGIRAFF. The V gene is TRBV3-1, the J gene TRBJ1-1; the D gene is possibly TRBD1 (5 bases). The V and J ends lost 1 base and 10 bases respectively, with 16 bases between them. Germline V lookup: CDR1 LGHDT, CDR2 YNNKEL (reference sequence). The CDR3 sequence is 14 residues long. Using reference TRBV3-1 and TRBJ1-1 for the parts outside the CDR3, the full variable domain is DTAVSQTPKYLVTQMGNDKSIKCEQNLGHDTMYWYKQDSKKFLKIMFSYNNKELIINETVPNRFSPKSPDKAHLNLHINSLELGDSAVYFCASSQVERGIRAFFGQGTRLTVV.

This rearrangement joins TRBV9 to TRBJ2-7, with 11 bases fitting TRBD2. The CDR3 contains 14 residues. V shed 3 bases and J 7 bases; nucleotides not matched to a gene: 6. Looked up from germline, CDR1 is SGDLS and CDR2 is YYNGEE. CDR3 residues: CASSASGRPMEQYF. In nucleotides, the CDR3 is TGTGCCAGCAGCGCTAGCGGGAGGCCTATGGAGCAGTACTTC.

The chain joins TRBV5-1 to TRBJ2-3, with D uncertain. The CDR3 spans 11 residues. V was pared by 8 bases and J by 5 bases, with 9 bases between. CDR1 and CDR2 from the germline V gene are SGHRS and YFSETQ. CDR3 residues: CASISGDTQYF. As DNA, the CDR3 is TGCGCCAGTATTAGTGGAGATACGCAGTATTTT. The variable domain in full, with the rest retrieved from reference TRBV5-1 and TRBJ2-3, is KAGVTQTPRYLIKTRGQQVTLSCSPISGHRSVSWYQQTPGQGLQFLFEYFSETQRNKGNFPGRFSGRQFSNSRSEMNVSTLELGDSALYLCASISGDTQYFGPGTRLTVL.

CDR3 nucleotide sequence: TGTGCCAGCAGCTTAGGGCGGGGGAACACCGGGGAGCTGTTTTTT. As protein: CASSLGRGNTGELFF. This chain connects TRBV7-2 to TRBJ2-2, with a tentative D call TRBD2 (6 bases). The CDR3 totals 15 residues. CDR1 is SGHTA, CDR2 FQGNSA, per germline. Trimming took off 1 base at V and 1 base at J, with 7 bases between the two ends. The variable domain in full, completed from reference TRBV7-2 and TRBJ2-2, reads GAGVSQSPSNKVTEKGKDVELRCDPISGHTALYWYRQSLGQGLEFLIYFQGNSAPDKSGLPSDRFSAERTGGSVSTLTIQRTQQEDSAVYLCASSLGRGNTGELFFGEGSRLTVL.

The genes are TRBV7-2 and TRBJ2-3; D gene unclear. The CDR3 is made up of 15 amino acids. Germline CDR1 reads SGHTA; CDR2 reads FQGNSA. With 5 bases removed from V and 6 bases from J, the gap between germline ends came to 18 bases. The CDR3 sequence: CASSPTTSRMDTQYF. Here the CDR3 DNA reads TGTGCCAGCAGCCCCACCACCAGCAGGATGGATACGCAGTATTTT. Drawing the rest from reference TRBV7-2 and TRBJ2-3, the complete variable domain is GAGVSQSPSNKVTEKGKDVELRCDPISGHTALYWYRQSLGQGLEFLIYFQGNSAPDKSGLPSDRFSAERTGGSVSTLTIQRTQQEDSAVYLCASSPTTSRMDTQYFGPGTRLTVL.

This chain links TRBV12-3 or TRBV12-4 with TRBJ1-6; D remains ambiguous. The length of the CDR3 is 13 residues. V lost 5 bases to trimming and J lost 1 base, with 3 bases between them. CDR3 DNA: TGTGCCAGCAGTGGGTCCTATAATTCACCCCTCCACTTT. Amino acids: CASSGSYNSPLHF.

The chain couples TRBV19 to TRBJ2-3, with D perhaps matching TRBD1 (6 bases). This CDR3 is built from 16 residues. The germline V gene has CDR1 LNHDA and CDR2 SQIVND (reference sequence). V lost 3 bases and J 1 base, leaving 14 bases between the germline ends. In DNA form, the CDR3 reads TGTGCCAGTAGTATCTGGGGTAAGGGGGGCACAGATACGCAGTATTTT. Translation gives CASSIWGKGGTDTQYF.

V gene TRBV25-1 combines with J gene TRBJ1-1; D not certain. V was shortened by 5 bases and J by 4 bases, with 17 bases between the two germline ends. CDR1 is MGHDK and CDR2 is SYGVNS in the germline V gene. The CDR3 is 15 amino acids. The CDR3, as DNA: TGTGCCAGCAGTTCCTACCGTGGCAAGGGCACTGAAGCTTTCTTT. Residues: CASSSYRGKGTEAFF.

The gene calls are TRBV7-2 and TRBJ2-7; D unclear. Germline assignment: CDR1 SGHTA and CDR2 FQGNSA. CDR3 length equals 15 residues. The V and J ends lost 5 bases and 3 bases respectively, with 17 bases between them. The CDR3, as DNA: TGTGCCAGCAGCGCCGGCCAGGCCACCCTCTACGAGCAGTACTTC. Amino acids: CASSAGQATLYEQYF.

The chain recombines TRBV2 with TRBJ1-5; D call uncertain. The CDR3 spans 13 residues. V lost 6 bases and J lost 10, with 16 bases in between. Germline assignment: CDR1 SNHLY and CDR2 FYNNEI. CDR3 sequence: CASRAGPRGPQHF. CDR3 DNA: TGTGCCAGCAGAGCCGGGCCCCGAGGTCCCCAGCATTTT.

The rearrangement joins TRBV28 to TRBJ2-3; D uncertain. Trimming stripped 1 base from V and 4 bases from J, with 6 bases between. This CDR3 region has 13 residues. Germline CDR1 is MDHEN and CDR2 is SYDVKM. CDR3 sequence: CASSLLTPDTQYF. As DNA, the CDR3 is TGTGCCAGCAGTTTATTAACTCCAGATACGCAGTATTTT.

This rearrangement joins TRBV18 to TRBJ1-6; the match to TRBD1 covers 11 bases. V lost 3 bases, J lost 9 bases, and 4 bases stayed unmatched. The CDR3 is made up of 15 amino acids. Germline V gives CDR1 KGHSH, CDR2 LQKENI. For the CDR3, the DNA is TGTGCCAGCTCACCGGACAGGGGGCTTCTTTCACCCCTCCACTTT. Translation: CASSPDRGLLSPLHF.

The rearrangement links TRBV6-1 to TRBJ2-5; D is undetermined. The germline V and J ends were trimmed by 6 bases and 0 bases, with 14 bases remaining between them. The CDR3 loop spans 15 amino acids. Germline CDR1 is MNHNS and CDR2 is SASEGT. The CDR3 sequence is CASRLLSRYQETQYF. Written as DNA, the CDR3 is TGTGCCAGCAGGCTTTTGTCGCGGTACCAAGAGACCCAGTACTTC.

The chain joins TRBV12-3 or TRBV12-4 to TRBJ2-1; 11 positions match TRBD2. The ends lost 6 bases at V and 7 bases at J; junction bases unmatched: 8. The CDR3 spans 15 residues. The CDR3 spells CASRFSGGALNEQFF. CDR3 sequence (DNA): TGTGCCAGCAGGTTTAGCGGGGGGGCCCTGAATGAGCAGTTCTTC.

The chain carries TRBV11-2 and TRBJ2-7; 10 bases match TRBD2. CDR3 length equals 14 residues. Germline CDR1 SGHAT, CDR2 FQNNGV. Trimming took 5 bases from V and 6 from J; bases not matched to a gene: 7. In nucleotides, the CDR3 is TGTGCCAGCAGCCCGCTAGCGGGAGTGGGCGAGCAGTACTTC. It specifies CASSPLAGVGEQYF.

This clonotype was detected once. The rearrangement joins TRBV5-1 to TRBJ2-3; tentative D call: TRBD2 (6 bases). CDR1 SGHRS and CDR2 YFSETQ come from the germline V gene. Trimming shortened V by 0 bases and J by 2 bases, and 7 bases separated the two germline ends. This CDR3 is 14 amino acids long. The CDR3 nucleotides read TGCGCCAGCAGCTTGGGGACTATCACAGATACGCAGTATTTT. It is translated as CASSLGTITDTQYF.

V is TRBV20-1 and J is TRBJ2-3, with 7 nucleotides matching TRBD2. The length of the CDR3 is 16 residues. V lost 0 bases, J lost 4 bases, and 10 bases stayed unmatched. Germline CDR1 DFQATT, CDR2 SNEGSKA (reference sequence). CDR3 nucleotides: TGCAGTGCTAGAGATCTAGCGAGCGGGATTTCAGATACGCAGTATTTT. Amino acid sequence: CSARDLASGISDTQYF.

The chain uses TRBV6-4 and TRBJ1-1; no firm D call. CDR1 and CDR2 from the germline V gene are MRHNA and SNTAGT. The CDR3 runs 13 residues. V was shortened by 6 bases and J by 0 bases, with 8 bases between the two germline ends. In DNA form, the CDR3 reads TGTGCCAGCAGCCAGGACGTGAACACTGAAGCTTTCTTT. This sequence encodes CASSQDVNTEAFF.

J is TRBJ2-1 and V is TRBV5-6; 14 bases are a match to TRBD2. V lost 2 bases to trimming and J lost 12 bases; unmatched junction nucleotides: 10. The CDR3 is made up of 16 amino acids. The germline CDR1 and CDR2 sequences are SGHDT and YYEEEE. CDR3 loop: CASSLFSGTSGRGQFF. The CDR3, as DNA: TGTGCCAGCAGCTTATTCTCCGGGACTAGCGGGAGAGGGCAGTTCTTC. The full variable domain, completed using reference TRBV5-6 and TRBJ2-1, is DAGVTQSPTHLIKTRGQQVTLRCSPKSGHDTVSWYQQALGQGPQFIFQYYEEEERQRGNFPDRFSGHQFPNYSSELNVNALLLGDSALYLCASSLFSGTSGRGQFFGPGTRLTVL.

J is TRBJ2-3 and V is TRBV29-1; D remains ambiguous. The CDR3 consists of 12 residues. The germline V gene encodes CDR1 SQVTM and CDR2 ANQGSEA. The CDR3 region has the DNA TGCAGTATAAGGCTAAACACAGATACGCAGTATTTT. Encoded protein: CSIRLNTDTQYF.

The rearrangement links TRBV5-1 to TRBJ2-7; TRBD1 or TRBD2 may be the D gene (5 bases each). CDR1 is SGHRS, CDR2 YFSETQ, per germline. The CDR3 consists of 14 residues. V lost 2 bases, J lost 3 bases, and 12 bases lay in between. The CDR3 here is CASSFTGANYEQYF. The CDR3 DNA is TGCGCCAGCAGCTTTACCGGGGCCAACTACGAGCAGTACTTC.

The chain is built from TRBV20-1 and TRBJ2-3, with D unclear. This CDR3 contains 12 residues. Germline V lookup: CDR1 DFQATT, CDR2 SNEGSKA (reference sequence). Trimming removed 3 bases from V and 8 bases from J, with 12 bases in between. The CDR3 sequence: CSARALLSTQYF. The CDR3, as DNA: TGCAGTGCTAGGGCCCTTCTAAGTACGCAGTATTTT.